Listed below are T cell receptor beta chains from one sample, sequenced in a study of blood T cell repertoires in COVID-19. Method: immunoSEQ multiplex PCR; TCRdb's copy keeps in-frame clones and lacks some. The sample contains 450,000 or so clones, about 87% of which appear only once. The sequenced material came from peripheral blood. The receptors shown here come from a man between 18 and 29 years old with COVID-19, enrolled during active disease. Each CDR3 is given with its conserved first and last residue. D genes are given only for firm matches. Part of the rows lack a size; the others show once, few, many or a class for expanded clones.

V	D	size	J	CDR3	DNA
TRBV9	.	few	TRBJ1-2	CASSLGRGNYGYTF	TGTGCCAGCAGCCTTGGTCGGGGGAACTATGGCTACACCTTC
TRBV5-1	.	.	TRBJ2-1	CASSQGSYNEQFF	TGCGCCAGCAGCCAGGGCTCCTACAATGAGCAGTTCTTC
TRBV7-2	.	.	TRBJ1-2	CASSPQTYSSYGYTF	TGTGCCAGCAGCCCCCAGACGTACAGTAGCTATGGCTACACCTTC
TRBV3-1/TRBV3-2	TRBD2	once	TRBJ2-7	CASSQSGGGYEQYF	TGTGCCAGCAGCCAATCTGGCGGGGGCTACGAGCAGTACTTC
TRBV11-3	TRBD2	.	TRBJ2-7	CASSTKVGLDYEQYF	TGTGCCAGCAGCACAAAAGTCGGACTAGATTACGAGCAGTACTTC
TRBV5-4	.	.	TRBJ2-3	CASSLRSSSTDTQYF	TGTGCCAGCAGCTTGCGGAGCTCGAGCACAGATACGCAGTATTTT
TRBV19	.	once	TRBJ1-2	CASQNYRDLSLGYTF	TGTGCCAGTCAAAATTACAGGGATCTTTCTCTTGGCTACACCTTC
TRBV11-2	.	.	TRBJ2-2	CASSIQGPTGELFF	TGTGCCAGCAGCATACAGGGACCCACCGGGGAGCTGTTTTTT
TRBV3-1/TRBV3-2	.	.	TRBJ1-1	CASSQGPGSTEAFF	TGTGCCAGCAGCCAAGGCCCAGGTTCGACTGAAGCTTTCTTT
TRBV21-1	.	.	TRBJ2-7	CASSNHRGEQYF	TGTGCCAGCAGCAATCACAGGGGCGAGCAGTACTTC
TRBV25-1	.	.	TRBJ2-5	CASSGTGGEETQYF	TGTGCCAGCAGTGGTACTGGCGGGGAAGAGACCCAGTACTTC
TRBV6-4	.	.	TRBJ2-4	CASSDSASRGSIQYF	TGTGCCAGCAGTGACTCCGCCAGTCGTGGCAGCATTCAGTACTTC
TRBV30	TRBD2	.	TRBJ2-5	CAWSRSSGAQETQYF	TGTGCCTGGAGTCGATCTAGCGGGGCCCAAGAGACCCAGTACTTC
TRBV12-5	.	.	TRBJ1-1	CASGLVLGGNTEAFF	TGTGCTAGTGGTTTGGTACTAGGCGGGAACACTGAAGCTTTCTTT
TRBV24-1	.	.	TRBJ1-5	CATSDSGRLPQHF	TGTGCCACCAGTGATTCGGGGAGGTTACCCCAGCATTTT
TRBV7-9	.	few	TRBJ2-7	CASSSIGAYEQYF	TGTGCCAGCAGCTCCATAGGGGCCTACGAGCAGTACTTC
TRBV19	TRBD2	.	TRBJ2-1	CASSFRTSGSGNEQFF	TGTGCCAGTAGTTTTCGGACTAGCGGGAGTGGCAATGAGCAGTTCTTC
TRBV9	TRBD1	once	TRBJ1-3	CASSVARTGGNTIYF	TGTGCCAGCAGCGTAGCCAGGACAGGCGGAAACACCATATATTTT
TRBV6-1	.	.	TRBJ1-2	CASSEETENYGYTF	TGTGCCAGCAGTGAAGAAACAGAGAACTATGGCTACACCTTC
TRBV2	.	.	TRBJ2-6	CASSSTLSGANVLTF	TGTGCCAGCAGTTCGACACTCTCTGGGGCCAACGTCCTGACTTTC